This T cell receptor beta chain was sequenced during a study of blood T cell repertoires in COVID-19. About the study: COVID-19 samples from acute and convalescent phases originated in the United States, Italy and Spain. From T cells, B-cell-depleted T cells, or PBMCs came the material, which was cDNA or gDNA.

As processed by the authors: Amplification of reference gene primers provided the estimated nucleated cell counts. Assay: immunoSEQ multiplex PCR; the TCRdb copy retains only in-frame clones and omits some. V, J and clone size are those of that table, while D and trimming were read from the DNA. The data show around 75,000 clones, around 89% seen once. The CDR3 loop spans 16 amino acids. The germline V gene encodes CDR1 SGHAT and CDR2 FQNNGV. V was clipped by 2 bases and J by 1 base, with 12 bases between them. Input material: peripheral blood. The source is a human donor in a cohort sampled during active COVID-19. The rearrangement uses TRBV11-2 and TRBJ1-3; D ambiguous. The CDR3 DNA reads as TGTGCCAGCAGCTTATCGCCGGGTTGGTCTGGAAACACCATATATTTT. Translation gives CASSLSPGWSGNTIYF.